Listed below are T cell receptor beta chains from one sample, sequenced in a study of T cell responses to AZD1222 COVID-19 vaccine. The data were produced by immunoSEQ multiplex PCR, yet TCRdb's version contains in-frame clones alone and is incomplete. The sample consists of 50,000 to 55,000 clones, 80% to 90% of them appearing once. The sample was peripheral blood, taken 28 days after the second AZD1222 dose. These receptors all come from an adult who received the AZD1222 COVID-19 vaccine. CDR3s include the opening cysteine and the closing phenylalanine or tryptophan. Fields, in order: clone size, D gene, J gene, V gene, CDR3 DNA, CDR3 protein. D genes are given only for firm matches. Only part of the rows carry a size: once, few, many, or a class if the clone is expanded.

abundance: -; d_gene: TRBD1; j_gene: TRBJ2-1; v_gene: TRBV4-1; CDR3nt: TGCGCCAGCAGCCAAGAATTTGGGACAGGGTACAATGAGCAGTTCTTC; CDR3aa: CASSQEFGTGYNEQFF
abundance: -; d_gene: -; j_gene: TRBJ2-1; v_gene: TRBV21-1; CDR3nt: TGTGCCAGCACCAGGGGAACTAGCGCTCTCCTAAGGGGCAATGAGCAGTTCTTC; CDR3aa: CASTRGTSALLRGNEQFF
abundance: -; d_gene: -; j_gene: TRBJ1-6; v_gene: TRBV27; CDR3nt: TGTGCCAGCAGCCCAACAGGAGGGAATTCACCCCTCCACTTT; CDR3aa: CASSPTGGNSPLHF
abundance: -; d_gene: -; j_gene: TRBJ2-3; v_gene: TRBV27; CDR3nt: TGTGCCAGCAGTTTATTGCTCCCTAGTGGGCGGTCGTATTTT; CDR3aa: CASSLLLPSGRSYF
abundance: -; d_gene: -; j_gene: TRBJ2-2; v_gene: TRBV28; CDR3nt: TGTGCCAGCACCATGGGGAAGCCCAGGTCAGTAGCCGGGGAGCTGTTTTTT; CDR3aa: CASTMGKPRSVAGELFF
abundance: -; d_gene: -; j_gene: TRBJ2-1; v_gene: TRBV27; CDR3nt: TGTGCCAGCAGTTTATCCCAAACTTTCTCGCCCTACAATGAGCAGTTCTTC; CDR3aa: CASSLSQTFSPYNEQFF
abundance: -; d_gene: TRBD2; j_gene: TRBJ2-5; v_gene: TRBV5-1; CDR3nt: TGCGCCAGCAGCTTAGTAGGAGGGAGGGTTGAGACCCAGTACTTC; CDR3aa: CASSLVGGRVETQYF
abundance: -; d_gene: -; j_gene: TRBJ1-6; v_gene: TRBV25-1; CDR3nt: TGTGCCAGCAGTGAATCGGGTCAGGGATATAATTCACCCCTCCACTTT; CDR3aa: CASSESGQGYNSPLHF
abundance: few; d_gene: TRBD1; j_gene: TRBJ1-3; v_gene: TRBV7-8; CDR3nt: TGTGCCAGCAGCGCAAGACAGGGGGCCAGAAACACCATATATTTT; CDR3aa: CASSARQGARNTIYF
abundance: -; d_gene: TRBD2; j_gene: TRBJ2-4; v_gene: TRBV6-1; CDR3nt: TGTGCCAGCAGTGAAGAAGGGGTTTACGGCGGGAGGTTCGGAGACATTCAGTACTTC; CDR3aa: CASSEEGVYGGRFGDIQYF
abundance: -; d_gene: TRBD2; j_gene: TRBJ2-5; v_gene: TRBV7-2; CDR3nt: TGTGCCAGCAGCTTTTCCAGACTAGCGGGGAAAGAGACCCAGTACTTC; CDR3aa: CASSFSRLAGKETQYF
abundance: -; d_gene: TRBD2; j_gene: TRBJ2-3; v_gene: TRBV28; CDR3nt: TGTGCCAGCAGTTTGGGAGGGAGGGCAGATACGCAGTATTTT; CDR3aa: CASSLGGRADTQYF
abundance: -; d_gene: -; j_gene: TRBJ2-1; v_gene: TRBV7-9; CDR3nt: TGTGCCAGCAGCTTGGGAACTATTGACTTGGGTGAGCAGTTCTTC; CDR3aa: CASSLGTIDLGEQFF
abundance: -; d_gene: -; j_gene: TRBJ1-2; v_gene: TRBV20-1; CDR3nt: TGCAGTGCTAGACTACGGGGTGGCTACACCTTC; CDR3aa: CSARLRGGYTF
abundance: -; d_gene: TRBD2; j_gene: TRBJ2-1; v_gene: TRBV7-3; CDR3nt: TGTGCCAGCAGCTTAATAGGGAGGGGACGCAATGAGCAGTTCTTC; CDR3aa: CASSLIGRGRNEQFF
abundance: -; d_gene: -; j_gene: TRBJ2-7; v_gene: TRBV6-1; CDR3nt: TGTGCCAGCAGGAACTACGAGCAGTACTTC; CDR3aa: CASRNYEQYF
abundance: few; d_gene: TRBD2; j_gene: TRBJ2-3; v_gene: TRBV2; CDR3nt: TGTGCCAGCAGTGAGAACCCCCCTAGCGGGAGGGCAGATACGCAGTATTTT; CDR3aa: CASSENPPSGRADTQYF
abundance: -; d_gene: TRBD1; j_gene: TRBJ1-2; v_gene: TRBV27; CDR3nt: TGTGCCAGCAGTCCCACGGACAGGGGCTATGGCTACACCTTC; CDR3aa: CASSPTDRGYGYTF
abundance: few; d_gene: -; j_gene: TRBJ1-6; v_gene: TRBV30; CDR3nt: TGTGCCTGGAGTGATAGCAATTCACCCCTCCACTTT; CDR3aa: CAWSDSNSPLHF
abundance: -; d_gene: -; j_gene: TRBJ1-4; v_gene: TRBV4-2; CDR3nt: TGTGCCAGCAGCCAATTACGCTCTGCCTCTAATGAAAAACTGTTTTTT; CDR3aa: CASSQLRSASNEKLFF
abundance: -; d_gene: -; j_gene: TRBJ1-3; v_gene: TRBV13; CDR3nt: TGTGCCAGCAGCTCGGGGGGCAGAGGGAGAAGAAACACCATATATTTT; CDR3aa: CASSSGGRGRRNTIYF
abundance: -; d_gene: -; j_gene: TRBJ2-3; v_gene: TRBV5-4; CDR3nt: TGTGCCAGCAGCTTGGCTCCGGCCGGCACAGATACGCAGTATTTT; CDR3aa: CASSLAPAGTDTQYF